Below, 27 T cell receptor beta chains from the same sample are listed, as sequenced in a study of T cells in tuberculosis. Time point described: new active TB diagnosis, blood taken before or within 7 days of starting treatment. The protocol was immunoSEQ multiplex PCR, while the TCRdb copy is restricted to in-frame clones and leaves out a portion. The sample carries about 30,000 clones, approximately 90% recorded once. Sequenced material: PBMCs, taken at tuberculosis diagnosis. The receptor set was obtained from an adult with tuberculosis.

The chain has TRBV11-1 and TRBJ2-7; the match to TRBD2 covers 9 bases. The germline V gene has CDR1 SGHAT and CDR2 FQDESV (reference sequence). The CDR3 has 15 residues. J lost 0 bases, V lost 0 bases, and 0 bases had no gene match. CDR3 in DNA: TGTGCCAGCAGCTTAGCTAGCGGGAGCTCCTACGAGCAGTACTTC. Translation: CASSLASGSSYEQYF.

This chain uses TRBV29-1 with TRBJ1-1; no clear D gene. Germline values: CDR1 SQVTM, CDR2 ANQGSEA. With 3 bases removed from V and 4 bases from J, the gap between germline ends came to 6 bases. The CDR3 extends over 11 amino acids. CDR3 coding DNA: TGCAGCGTTGACGAGGGCACTGAAGCTTTCTTT. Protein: CSVDEGTEAFF.

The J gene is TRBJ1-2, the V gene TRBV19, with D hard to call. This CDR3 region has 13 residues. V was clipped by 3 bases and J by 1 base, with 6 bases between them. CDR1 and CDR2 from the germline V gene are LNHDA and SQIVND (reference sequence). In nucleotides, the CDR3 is TGTGCCAGTAGTATCACGAGTAACTATGGCTACACCTTC. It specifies CASSITSNYGYTF.

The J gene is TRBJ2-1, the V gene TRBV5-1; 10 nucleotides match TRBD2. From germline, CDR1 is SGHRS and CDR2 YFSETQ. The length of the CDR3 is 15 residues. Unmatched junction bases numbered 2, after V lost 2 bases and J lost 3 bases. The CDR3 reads CASSFSSGGYNEQFF. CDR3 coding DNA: TGCGCCAGCAGCTTCTCTAGCGGGGGCTACAATGAGCAGTTCTTC.

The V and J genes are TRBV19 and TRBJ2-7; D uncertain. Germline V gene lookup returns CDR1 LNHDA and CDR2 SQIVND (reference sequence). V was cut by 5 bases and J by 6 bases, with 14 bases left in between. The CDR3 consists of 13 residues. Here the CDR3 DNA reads TGTGCCAGTAGTCCCGCCCCGCGGCGCGAGCAGTACTTC. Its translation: CASSPAPRREQYF.

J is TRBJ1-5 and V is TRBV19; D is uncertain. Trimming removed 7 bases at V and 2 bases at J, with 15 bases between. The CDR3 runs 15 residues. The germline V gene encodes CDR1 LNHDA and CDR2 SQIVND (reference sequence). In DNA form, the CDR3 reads TGTGCCAGTACCCCTGTCGAGCTGGGCAATCAGCCCCAGCATTTT. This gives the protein CASTPVELGNQPQHF. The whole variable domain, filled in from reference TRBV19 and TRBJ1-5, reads DGGITQSPKYLFRKEGQNVTLSCEQNLNHDAMYWYRQDPGQGLRLIYYSQIVNDFQKGDIAEGYSVSREKKESFPLTVTSAQKNPTAFYLCASTPVELGNQPQHFGDGTRLSIL.

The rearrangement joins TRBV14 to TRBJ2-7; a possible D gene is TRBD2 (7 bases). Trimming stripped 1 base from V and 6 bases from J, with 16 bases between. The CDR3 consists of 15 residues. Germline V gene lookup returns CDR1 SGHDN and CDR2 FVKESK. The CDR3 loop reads CASSQGSYREGEQYF. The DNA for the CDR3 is TGTGCCAGCAGCCAAGGTTCGTACAGGGAGGGCGAGCAGTACTTC.

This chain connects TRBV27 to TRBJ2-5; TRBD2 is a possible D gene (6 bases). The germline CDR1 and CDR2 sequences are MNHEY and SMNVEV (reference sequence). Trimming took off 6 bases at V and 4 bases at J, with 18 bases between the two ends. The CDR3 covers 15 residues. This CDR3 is CASSLRDSRRETQYF. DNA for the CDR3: TGTGCCAGCAGCCTAAGGGACTCGAGGAGAGAGACCCAGTACTTC.

The DNA for the CDR3 is TGTGCCAGCAGGGGACAGATCTACGAGCAGTACTTC. Translation: CASRGQIYEQYF. This chain links TRBV2 with TRBJ2-7, with TRBD1 identical over 7 bases. Germline CDR1 reads SNHLY; CDR2 reads FYNNEI. The ends lost 6 bases at V and 3 bases at J; junction bases unmatched: 2. The CDR3 consists of 12 residues.

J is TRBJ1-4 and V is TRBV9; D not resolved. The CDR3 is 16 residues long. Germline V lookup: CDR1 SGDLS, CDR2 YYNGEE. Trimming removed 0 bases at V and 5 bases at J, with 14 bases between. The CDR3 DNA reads TGTGCCAGCAGCGTAGCTGGAGGAGAATGGAATGAAAAACTGTTTTTT. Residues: CASSVAGGEWNEKLFF.

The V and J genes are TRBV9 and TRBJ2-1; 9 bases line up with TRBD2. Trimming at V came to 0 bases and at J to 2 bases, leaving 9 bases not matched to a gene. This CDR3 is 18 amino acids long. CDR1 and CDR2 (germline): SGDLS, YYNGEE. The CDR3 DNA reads TGTGCCAGCAGCGTAGGGTCTCGTAGCGGGGGCCCCTACAATGAGCAGTTCTTC. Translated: CASSVGSRSGGPYNEQFF.

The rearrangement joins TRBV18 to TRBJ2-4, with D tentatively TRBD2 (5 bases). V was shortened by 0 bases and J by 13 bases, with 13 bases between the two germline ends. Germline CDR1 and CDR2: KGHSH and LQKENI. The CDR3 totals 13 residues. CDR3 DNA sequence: TGTGCCAGCTCACCACCGTCCGGGGTTTGGCAGTACTTC. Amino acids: CASSPPSGVWQYF.

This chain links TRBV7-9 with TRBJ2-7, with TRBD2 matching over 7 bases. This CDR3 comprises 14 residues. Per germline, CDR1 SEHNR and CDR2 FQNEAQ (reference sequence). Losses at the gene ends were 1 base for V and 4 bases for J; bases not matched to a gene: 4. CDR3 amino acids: CASSLESGAYEQYF. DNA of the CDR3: TGTGCCAGCAGCTTAGAAAGCGGGGCGTACGAGCAGTACTTC.

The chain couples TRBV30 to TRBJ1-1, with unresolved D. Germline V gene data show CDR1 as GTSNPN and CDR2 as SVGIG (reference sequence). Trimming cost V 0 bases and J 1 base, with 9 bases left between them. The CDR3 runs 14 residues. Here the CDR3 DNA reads TGTGCCTGGAGTGTCGGGAGGACGAACACTGAAGCTTTCTTT. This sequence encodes CAWSVGRTNTEAFF.

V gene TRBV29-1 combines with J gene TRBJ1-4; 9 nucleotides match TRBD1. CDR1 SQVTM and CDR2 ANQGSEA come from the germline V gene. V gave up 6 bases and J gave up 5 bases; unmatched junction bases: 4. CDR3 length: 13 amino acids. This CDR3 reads CSVSGQGNEKLFF. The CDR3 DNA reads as TGCAGCGTGTCGGGACAGGGAAATGAAAAACTGTTTTTT.

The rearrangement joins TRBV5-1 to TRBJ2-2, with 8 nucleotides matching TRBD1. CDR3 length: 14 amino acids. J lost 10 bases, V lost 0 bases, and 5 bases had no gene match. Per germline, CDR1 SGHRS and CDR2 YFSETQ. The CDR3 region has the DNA TGCGCCAGCAGCTTGGACAGGGGGTCTTTGGAGCTGTTTTTT. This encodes CASSLDRGSLELFF.

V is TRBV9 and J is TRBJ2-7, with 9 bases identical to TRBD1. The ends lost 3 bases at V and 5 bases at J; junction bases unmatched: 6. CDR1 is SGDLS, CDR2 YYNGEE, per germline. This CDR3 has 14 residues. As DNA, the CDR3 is TGTGCCAGCAGCGCCCGGGACAGGGCGGACGAGCAGTACTTC. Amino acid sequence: CASSARDRADEQYF.

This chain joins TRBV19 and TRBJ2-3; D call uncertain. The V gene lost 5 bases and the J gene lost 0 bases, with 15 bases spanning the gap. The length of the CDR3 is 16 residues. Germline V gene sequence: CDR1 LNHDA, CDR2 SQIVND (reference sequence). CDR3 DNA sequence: TGTGCCAGTAGTCCACCTCCTATTTCCAGCACAGATACGCAGTATTTT. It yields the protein CASSPPPISSTDTQYF.

DNA for the CDR3: TGTGCCAGCAGTTCGACAGGGGCCTTACTCTATGGCTACACCTTC. Translation gives CASSSTGALLYGYTF. V gene TRBV28 combines with J gene TRBJ1-2, with TRBD1 matching over 8 bases. V lost 4 bases and J lost 4; bases outside the gene matches: 8. Germline V gives CDR1 MDHEN, CDR2 SYDVKM. CDR3 length equals 15 residues.

Here the CDR3 DNA reads TGCAGCGGTGCCGGGACAGGGGGCAATGAGCAGTTCTTC. Protein sequence: CSGAGTGGNEQFF. The chain combines TRBV29-1 with TRBJ2-1; 11 bases are shared with TRBD1. The J segment lost 6 bases and the V segment lost 7 bases, leaving 5 bases of the junction unmatched. This CDR3 is 13 amino acids long. CDR1 and CDR2 (germline): SQVTM, ANQGSEA.

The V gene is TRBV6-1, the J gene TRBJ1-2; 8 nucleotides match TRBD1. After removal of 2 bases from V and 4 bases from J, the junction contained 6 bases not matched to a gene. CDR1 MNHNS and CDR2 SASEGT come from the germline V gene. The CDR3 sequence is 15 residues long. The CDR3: CASSEFRTGTYGYTF. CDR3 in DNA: TGTGCCAGCAGTGAATTCAGGACAGGGACCTATGGCTACACCTTC.

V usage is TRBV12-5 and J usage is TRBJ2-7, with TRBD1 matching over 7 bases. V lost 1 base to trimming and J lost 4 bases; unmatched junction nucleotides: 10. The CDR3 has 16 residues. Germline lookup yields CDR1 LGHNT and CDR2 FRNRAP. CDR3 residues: CASGLDPGQLAYEQYF. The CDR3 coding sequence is TGTGCTAGTGGTTTGGATCCGGGACAGCTAGCTTACGAGCAGTACTTC.

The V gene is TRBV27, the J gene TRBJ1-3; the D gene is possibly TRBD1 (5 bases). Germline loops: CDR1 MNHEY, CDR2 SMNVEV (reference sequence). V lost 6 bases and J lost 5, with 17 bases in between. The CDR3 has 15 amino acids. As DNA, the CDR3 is TGTGCCAGCAGCGATCGGGCAGGGTACAGAAACACCATATATTTT. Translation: CASSDRAGYRNTIYF.

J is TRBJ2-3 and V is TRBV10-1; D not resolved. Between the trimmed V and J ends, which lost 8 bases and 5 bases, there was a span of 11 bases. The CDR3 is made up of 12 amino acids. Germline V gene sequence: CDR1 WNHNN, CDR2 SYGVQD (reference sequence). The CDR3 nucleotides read TGCGCCAGCTCCGACAACCGAGATACGCAGTATTTT. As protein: CASSDNRDTQYF.

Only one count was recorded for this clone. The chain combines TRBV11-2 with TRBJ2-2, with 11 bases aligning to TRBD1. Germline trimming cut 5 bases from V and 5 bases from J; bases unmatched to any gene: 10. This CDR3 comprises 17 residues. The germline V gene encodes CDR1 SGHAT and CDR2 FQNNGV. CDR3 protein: CASSRRGTGGETGELFF. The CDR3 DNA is TGTGCCAGCAGCCGGCGTGGGACAGGGGGAGAAACCGGGGAGCTGTTTTTT.

The CDR3, as DNA: TGTGCCAGCAGGAGACTCGCGGGGGAGTACGAGCAGTACTTC. Encoded protein: CASRRLAGEYEQYF. J is TRBJ2-7 and V is TRBV6-5; 7 bases agree with TRBD2. Looked up from germline, CDR1 is MNHEY and CDR2 is SVGAGI. The CDR3 runs 14 residues. V was pared by 6 bases and J by 4 bases, with 9 bases of the junction left unmatched.

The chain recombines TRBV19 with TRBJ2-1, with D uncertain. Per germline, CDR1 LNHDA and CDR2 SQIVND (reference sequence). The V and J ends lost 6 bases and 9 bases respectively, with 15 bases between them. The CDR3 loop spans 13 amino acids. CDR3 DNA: TGTGCCAGTAGCATGACTTCTCCCGGTGAGCAGTTCTTC. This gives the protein CASSMTSPGEQFF.